This T cell receptor beta chain was observed in a study of shared clonotypes between healthy human individuals. Clones were read by immunoSEQ multiplex PCR, and TCRdb kept only the in-frame ones, dropping some. The sample lists hundreds of thousands of clones, roughly 79% occurring once. The sample taken for sequencing was PBMCs. This TCR was sampled from a woman between 40 and 55 years old in good health. Some clones in this sample may be carry-over from other donors' samples.

The CDR3 bases are TGTGCCAGCAGTGAAACAGGTTACGAGCAGTACTTC. It encodes CASSETGYEQYF. V usage is TRBV6-1 and J usage is TRBJ2-7, with D perhaps matching TRBD1 (5 bases). The CDR3 contains 12 residues. V lost 2 bases to trimming and J lost 4 bases, with 6 bases between them. Germline V gene sequence: CDR1 MNHNS, CDR2 SASEGT.